Reported below is one TCR beta chain. Its target antigen remains unknown. The input lacks base qualities; no much larger clone sits a single base away. This specimen comes from a study of T cells in Graves' hyperthyroidism and ophthalmopathy (dated by TCRdb to about 2019). A note on the overall study: Peripheral blood was sampled at the time of initial diagnosis, prior to any treatment. A discovery cohort of around 100 patients, 43 with Graves' ophthalmopathy and approximately 60 with stable Graves' hyperthyroidism, was used to find distinguishing TCR V-J signatures. Whether ophthalmopathy could be predicted prospectively was tested in an independent validation cohort made up of 18 to 20 hyperthyroidism patients plus 17 patients who later progressed to ophthalmopathy. The 80 to 100 discovery patients were randomly divided into training and test sets at a 7:3 ratio. In addition, the study compared T-cell repertoires in thyroid tissue and in blood from several Graves' hyperthyroidism patients. After blood sampling, hyperthyroidism patients were treated with methimazole at a starting dose of 30 mg daily, and ophthalmopathy patients were treated with high-dose intravenous methylprednisolone. The paper reports TCR Vbeta CDR3 sequencing of over 130 peripheral blood samples: some 44 ophthalmopathy, approximately 74 hyperthyroidism and approximately 17 progressor patients.

The full study reports these points: Most expanded thyroid clonotypes (frequency above 0.001) were also detected in blood, suggesting blood repertoires may reflect thyroid immune responses. A model built on a 13 V-J signature distinguished ophthalmopathy from stable hyperthyroidism, reaching 87.88% sensitivity and under 84% specificity in cross-validation and 80%/75% in testing. In validation, the model predicted progression to ophthalmopathy with roughly 66% sensitivity and about 73% specificity, a median of about six months before onset. Sample size was not statistically predetermined, and blinding of investigators to group allocation was not performed.

TCR beta CDR3 regions were amplified from RNA transcripts. A first-round RT-PCR of the TCR CDR3 used the HTBI primer set with the Qiagen OneStep RT-PCR kit. A second multiplex PCR round built the libraries, followed by size selection and purification. Paired-end sequencing of the libraries was performed with 100 bp reads on an Illumina HiSeq2000. Under the source paper's analysis protocol: SOAPnuke was used to process the raw data, with reads discarded if the reads contained adapters or uncalled bases, had a mean Phred below 15, or lacked an exact constant-primer or identifier match. High-quality paired reads were merged using COPE v1.2.5, and each unique nucleotide sequence was defined as a clonotype. MiTCR v1.1 was used to align clonotypes to the IMGT TRBV, TRBD and TRBJ reference segments. The analysis included only V-J combinations with a frequency above 0.0001, which together covered 98% to 99.2% of the repertoires. The TCS score was defined as F50 (clonal expansion) divided by E x V (chaos), with BLOSUM62-based TCRdist calculated between CDR3 peptides within each V-J. Welch's t-statistics and random forest reduced 500 to 550 V-J features to 13, which were used in a naive Bayes classifier (R e1071). TCRdb handled the public reads itself, with Q25 trimming in fastp and clone calling in MiXCR, and kept productive beta chains. CDR3 protein duplicates are merged, each entry listing the most common genes and DNA. What appears here as the V and J calls and clone size reflects TCRdb's work, not the paper's. For this sample the table gives 300,000 to 450,000 distinct CDR3 sequences, of which roughly 14% were detected only once. Roughly 11% of the sample rests with the top ten.

From its cysteine to its phenylalanine, the CDR3 spans 14 amino acids. Kept here is only the CDR3 DNA, which spans 42 bases and is read in frame from base 1. V lost 3 bases and J lost 12 bases, and the count of bases not matched to a germline gene is 7. Taken from the germline V gene (reference sequence), the CDR1 and CDR2 loops are LNHDA and SQIVND. A patient counted as having stable Graves' hyperthyroidism if no progression to ophthalmopathy occurred over 18 months of follow-up. The hyperthyroidism patients were between 18 and 65 years old and newly diagnosed, with a disease duration of less than 2 months. Patients with uncontrolled infections, other autoimmune diseases, pregnancy or lactation were excluded. Diagnoses relied on clinical symptoms, serum thyroxine and TRAb, thyroid ultrasound and orbital computed tomography. PBMCs were isolated from approximately 10 ml of fresh peripheral blood by Ficoll-Paque density gradient centrifugation. Total RNA was extracted using Trizol reagent, and RNA quality was assessed on an Agilent 2100 Bioanalyzer.

The sample comprised blood. The rearranged chain carries TRBV19 and TRBJ1-4, with 10 bases matching TRBD1. The TCR originated in an older woman with Graves' hyperthyroidism. The sequenced DNA: TGTGCCAGTAGTATTATAGGGACAGGGGCCCAACTGTTTTTT. Translated, it reads CASSIIGTGAQLFF.